The rows below give T cell receptor beta chains drawn from one sample of a study of early T cells in non-severe SARS-CoV-2 infection. One entry per CDR3 protein results from TCRdb running MiXCR on the 5' RACE reads. The sample consists of tens of thousands of distinct CDR3 sequences, approximately 14% of them appearing once. The specimen was whole blood. The receptors derive from an adult who was a healthcare worker with PCR-confirmed SARS-CoV-2 infection or an uninfected control (not recorded which). Both conserved end residues are part of each CDR3. The order of the fields is V gene, D gene, clone size, J gene, CDR3 protein, CDR3 DNA. D genes are given only for firm matches. The size field is filled for only some rows; it gives once, few, many or a size class.

>TRBV3-1|.|.|TRBJ2-5
CASSQESQGPQETQYF
TGTGCCAGCAGCCAAGAATCGCAGGGACCTCAAGAGACCCAGTACTTC
>TRBV7-9|TRBD1|few|TRBJ1-2
CASGTGTNYGYTF
TGTGCCAGTGGGACAGGGACTAACTATGGCTACACCTTC
>TRBV30|.|few|TRBJ1-2
CAWSVNGYSYGYTF
TGTGCCTGGAGTGTAAACGGGTATTCCTATGGCTACACCTTC
>TRBV19|.|few|TRBJ2-7
CASSMGGPYEQYF
TGTGCCAGTAGTATGGGCGGACCCTACGAGCAGTACTTC
>TRBV6-6|.|few|TRBJ1-5
CASSSRSNQPQHF
TGTGCCAGCAGTTCCCGAAGCAATCAGCCCCAGCATTTT
>TRBV15|.|.|TRBJ2-4
CATSRNLQDIQYF
TGTGCCACCAGCAGAAACCTACAAGACATTCAGTACTTC
>TRBV19|.|.|TRBJ1-2
CASTPGSIIYGYTF
TGTGCCAGTACCCCAGGGTCTATAATCTATGGCTACACCTTC
>TRBV5-1|.|.|TRBJ2-7
CASRLLPSTYEQYF
TGCGCCAGCAGGTTACTCCCTAGCACCTACGAGCAGTACTTC
>TRBV7-8|.|.|TRBJ2-7
CASSSGGHKYF
TGTGCCAGCAGCTCCGGGGGACACAAGTACTTC
>TRBV2|.|.|TRBJ2-1
CASSVGGRYNEQFF
TGTGCCAGCAGTGTTGGCGGGCGGTACAATGAGCAGTTCTTC
>TRBV2|.|.|TRBJ2-6
CASRPYSGVSGANVLTF
TGTGCCAGCAGACCCTACTCGGGGGTCTCTGGGGCCAACGTCCTGACTTTC
>TRBV7-9|.|.|TRBJ1-3
CASSPSLSGNTIYF
TGTGCCAGCAGCCCGAGTTTATCTGGAAACACCATATATTTT
>TRBV9|.|few|TRBJ2-3
CASSVGVAASTDTQYF
TGTGCCAGCAGCGTAGGGGTAGCGGCTAGCACAGATACGCAGTATTTT
>TRBV20-1|.|.|TRBJ2-7
CSASWGLAGAYEQYF
TGCAGTGCTAGTTGGGGCCTAGCTGGGGCCTACGAGCAGTACTTC
>TRBV2|.|.|TRBJ2-1
CASSWGGEDNEQFF
TGTGCCAGCAGTTGGGGCGGGGAAGACAATGAGCAGTTCTTC
>TRBV28|TRBD2|few|TRBJ2-1
CASSLAAGAYNEQFF
TGTGCCAGCAGTTTAGCTGCGGGAGCCTACAATGAGCAGTTCTTC
>TRBV20-1|TRBD1|few|TRBJ2-2
CSAPDRAGELFF
TGCAGTGCTCCGGACAGGGCCGGGGAGCTGTTTTTT